This TCR beta chain was documented in a study of chemoradiotherapy in HPV16-positive cancers. Study results and caveats: HPV-specific T cells were functionally defined from only two HPV16-positive patients.

Using immunoSEQ multiplex PCR, the repertoire was profiled, and TCRdb retains in-frame clones only, with some absent. The table lists approximately 7,200 clones, more than 60% of them singletons, with approximately 17% in the top ten. As concerns this clone: The antigen is not known.

The receptor comes from a human donor with HPV-associated anogenital cancer. This sample was taken from a patient who underwent chemoradiotherapy.

CDR3 DNA: TGTGCCAGCAGCCCGGACAGGGGAGGTGTAGCTTTCTTT. Translation: CASSPDRGGVAFF. The chain combines TRBV7-8 with TRBJ1-1; TRBD1 matches at 9 bases. V shed 5 bases, J shed 10 bases, and the junction held 8 bases outside the gene matches. The CDR3 runs to 13 residues. Germline CDR1 reads SGHVS; CDR2 reads FQNEAQ. Full variable domain (outside the CDR3, taken from reference TRBV7-8 and TRBJ1-1): GAGVSQSPRYKVAKRGQDVALRCDPISGHVSLFWYQQALGQGPEFLTYFQNEAQLDKSGLPSDRFFAERPEGSVSTLKIQRTQQEDSAVYLCASSPDRGGVAFFGQGTRLTVV.